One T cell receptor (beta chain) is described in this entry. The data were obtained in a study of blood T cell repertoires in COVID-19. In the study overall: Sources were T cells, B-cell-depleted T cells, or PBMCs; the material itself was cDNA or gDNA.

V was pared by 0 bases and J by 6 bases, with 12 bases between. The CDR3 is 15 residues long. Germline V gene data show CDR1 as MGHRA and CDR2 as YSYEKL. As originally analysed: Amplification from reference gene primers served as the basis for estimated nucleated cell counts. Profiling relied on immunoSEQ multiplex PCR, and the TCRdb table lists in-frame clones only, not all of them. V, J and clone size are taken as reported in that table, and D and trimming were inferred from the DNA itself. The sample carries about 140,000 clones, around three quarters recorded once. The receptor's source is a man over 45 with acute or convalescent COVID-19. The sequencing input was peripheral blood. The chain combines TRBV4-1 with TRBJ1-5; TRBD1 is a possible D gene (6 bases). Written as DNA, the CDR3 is TGCGCCAGCAGCCAAGAAATCAGGGGTGGTCAGCCCCAGCATTTT. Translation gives CASSQEIRGGQPQHF.